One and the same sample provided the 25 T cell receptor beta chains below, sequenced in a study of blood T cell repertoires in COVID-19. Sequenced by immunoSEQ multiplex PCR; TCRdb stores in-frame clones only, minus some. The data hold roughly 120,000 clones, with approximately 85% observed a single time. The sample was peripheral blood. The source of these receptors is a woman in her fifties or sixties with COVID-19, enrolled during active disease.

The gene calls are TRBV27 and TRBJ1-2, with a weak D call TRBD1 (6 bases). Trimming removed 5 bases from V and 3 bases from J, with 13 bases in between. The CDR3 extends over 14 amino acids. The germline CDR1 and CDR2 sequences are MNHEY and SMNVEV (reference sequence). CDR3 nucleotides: TGTGCCAGCAGTCCTGACAGGCGAGACTATGGCTACACCTTC. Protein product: CASSPDRRDYGYTF.

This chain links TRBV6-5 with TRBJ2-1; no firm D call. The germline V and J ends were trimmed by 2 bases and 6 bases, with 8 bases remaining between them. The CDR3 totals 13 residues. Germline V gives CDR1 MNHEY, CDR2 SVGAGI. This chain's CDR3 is CASSYGRFNEQFF. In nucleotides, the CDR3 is TGTGCCAGCAGTTACGGCCGATTCAATGAGCAGTTCTTC.

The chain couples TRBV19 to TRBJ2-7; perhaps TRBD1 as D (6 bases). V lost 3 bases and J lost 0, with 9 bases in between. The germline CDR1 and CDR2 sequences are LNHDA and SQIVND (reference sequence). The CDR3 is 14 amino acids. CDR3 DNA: TGTGCCAGTAGTATCAGGACAGCCTCCTACGAGCAGTACTTC. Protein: CASSIRTASYEQYF. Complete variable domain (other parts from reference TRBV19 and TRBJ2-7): DGGITQSPKYLFRKEGQNVTLSCEQNLNHDAMYWYRQDPGQGLRLIYYSQIVNDFQKGDIAEGYSVSREKKESFPLTVTSAQKNPTAFYLCASSIRTASYEQYFGPGTRLTVT.

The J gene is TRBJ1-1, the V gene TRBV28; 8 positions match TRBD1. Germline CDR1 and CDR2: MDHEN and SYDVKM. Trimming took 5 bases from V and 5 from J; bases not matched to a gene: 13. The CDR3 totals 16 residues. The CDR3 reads CASSPGQGWGGTEAFF. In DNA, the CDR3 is TGTGCCAGCAGTCCCGGACAGGGTTGGGGGGGAACTGAAGCTTTCTTT.

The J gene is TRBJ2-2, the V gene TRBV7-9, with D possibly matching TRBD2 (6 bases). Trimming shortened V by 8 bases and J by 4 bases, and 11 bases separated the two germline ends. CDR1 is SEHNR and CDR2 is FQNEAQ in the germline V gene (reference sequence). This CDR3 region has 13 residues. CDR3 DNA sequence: TGTGCCAGCTCATCAGCGGGCACCGGGGAGCTGTTTTTT. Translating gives CASSSAGTGELFF.

The CDR3: CASSQDPTGSSTEAFF. CDR3 in DNA: TGCGCCAGCAGCCAAGATCCTACAGGGTCGAGTACTGAAGCTTTCTTT. This sequence joins TRBV4-3 and TRBJ1-1; tentatively, D is TRBD1 (6 bases). V gave up 0 bases and J gave up 5 bases, with 16 bases separating them. CDR3 length: 16 amino acids. CDR1 LGHNA and CDR2 YSLEER come from the germline V gene.

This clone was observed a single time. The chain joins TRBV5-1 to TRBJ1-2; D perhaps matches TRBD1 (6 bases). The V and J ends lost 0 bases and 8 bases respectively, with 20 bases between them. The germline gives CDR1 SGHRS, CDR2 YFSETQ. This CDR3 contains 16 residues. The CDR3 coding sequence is TGCGCCAGCAGCTTGGTGGTCAATCGGGACACTCAGGGCTACACCTTC. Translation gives CASSLVVNRDTQGYTF.

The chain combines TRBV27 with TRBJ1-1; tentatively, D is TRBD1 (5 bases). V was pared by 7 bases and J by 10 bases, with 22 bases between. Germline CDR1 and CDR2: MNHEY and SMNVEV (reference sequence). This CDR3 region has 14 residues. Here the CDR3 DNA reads TGTGCCAGCACCGACCCCCCAGGGCCAAATGGAGCTTTCTTT. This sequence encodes CASTDPPGPNGAFF.

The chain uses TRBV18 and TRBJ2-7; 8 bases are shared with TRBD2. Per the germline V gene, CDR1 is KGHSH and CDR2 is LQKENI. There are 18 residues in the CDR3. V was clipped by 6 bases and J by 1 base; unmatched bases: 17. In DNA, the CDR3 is TGTGCCAGCTCCTCAAGGGCGGCGGGGGGCCACCGGTCCTACGAGCAGTACTTC. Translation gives CASSSRAAGGHRSYEQYF.

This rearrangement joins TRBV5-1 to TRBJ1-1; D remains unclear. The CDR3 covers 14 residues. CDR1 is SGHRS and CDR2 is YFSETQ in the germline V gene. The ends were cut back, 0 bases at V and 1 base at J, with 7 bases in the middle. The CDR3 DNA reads TGCGCCAGCAGCTTGGAGTCAGGGAACACTGAAGCTTTCTTT. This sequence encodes CASSLESGNTEAFF.

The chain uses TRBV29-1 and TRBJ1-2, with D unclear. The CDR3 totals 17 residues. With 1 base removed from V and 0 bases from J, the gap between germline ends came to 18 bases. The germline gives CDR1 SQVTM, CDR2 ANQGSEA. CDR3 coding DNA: TGCAGCGTTGAAGGGTCTGCAGTTAACCGAACTAACTATGGCTACACCTTC. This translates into CSVEGSAVNRTNYGYTF.

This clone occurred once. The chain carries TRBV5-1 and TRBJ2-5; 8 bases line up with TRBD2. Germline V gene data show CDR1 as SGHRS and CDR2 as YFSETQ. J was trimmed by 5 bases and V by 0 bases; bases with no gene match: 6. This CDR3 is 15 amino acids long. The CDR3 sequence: CASSLGAPGGETQYF. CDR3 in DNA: TGCGCCAGCAGCTTGGGGGCCCCGGGGGGGGAGACCCAGTACTTC.

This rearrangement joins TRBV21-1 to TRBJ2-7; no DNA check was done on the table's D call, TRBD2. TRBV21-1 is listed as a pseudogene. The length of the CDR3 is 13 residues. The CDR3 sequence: CASSNMSSYEQYF. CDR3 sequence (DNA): TGTGCCAGCAGCAATATGAGCTCCTACGAGCAGTACTTC.

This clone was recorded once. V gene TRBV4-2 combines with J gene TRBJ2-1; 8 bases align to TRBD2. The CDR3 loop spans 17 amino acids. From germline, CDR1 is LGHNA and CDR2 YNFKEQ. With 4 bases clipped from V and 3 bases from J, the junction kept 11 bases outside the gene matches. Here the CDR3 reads CASSPPGSGGFYNEQFF. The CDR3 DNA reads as TGTGCCAGCAGCCCGCCCGGAAGCGGGGGATTCTACAATGAGCAGTTCTTC.

CDR3 nucleotide sequence: TGCGCCAGCAGCTTGGTTCGAGGTGACCCGGCCACTGAAGCTTTCTTT. Protein sequence: CASSLVRGDPATEAFF. The rearrangement uses TRBV5-1 and TRBJ1-1; no reliable D call. Trimming stripped 0 bases from V and 4 bases from J, with 16 bases between. The CDR3 runs 16 residues. Germline V gives CDR1 SGHRS, CDR2 YFSETQ.

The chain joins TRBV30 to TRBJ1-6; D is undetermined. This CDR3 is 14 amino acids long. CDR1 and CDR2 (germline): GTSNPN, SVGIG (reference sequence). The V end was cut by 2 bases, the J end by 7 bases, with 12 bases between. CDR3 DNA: TGTGCCTGGAGTTTCCGGGAAGAGAATTCACCCCTCCACTTT. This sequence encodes CAWSFREENSPLHF.

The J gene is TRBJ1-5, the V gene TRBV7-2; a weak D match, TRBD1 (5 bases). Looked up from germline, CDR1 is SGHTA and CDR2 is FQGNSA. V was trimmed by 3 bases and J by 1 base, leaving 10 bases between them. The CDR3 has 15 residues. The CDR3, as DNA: TGTGCCAGCAGCTTTACAGGAGGGAGCAATCAGCCCCAGCATTTT. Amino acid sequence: CASSFTGGSNQPQHF.

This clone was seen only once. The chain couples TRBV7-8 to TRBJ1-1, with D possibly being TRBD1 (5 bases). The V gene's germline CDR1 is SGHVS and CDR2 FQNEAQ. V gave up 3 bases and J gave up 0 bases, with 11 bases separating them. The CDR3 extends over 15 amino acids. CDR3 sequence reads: CASSLIDSMNTEAFF. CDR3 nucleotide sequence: TGTGCCAGCAGCTTGATAGACAGCATGAACACTGAAGCTTTCTTT.

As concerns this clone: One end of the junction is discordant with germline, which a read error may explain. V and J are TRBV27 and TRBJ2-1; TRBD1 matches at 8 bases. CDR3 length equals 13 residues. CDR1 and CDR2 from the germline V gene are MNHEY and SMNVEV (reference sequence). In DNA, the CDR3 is TGTGCCAGCAGTTTATCGGGACAGGTGACCCAAGTCTTC. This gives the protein CASSLSGQVTQVF.

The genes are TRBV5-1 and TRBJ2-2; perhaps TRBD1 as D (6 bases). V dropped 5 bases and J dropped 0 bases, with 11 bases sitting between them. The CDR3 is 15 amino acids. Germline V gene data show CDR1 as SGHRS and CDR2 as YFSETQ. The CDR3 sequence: CASRTTGANTGELFF. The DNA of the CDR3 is TGCGCCAGCAGGACGACAGGTGCGAACACCGGGGAGCTGTTTTTT.

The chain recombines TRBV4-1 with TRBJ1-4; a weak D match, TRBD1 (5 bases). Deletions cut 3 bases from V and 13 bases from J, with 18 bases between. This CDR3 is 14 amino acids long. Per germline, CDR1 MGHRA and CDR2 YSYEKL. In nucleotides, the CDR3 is TGCGCCAGCAGCCAGTCAGAGACAGTACCTCGACTGTTTTTT. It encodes CASSQSETVPRLFF.

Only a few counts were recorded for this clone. The DNA for the CDR3 is TGCGCCAGCAGTGAGTCAGGGACATCTGAAGCTTTCTTT. This translates into CASSESGTSEAFF. The J gene is TRBJ1-1, the V gene TRBV10-1; D is possibly TRBD1 (6 bases). The germline V gene encodes CDR1 WNHNN and CDR2 SYGVQD (reference sequence). Trimming pared 0 bases from V and 6 bases from J, leaving 8 bases between. CDR3 length: 13 residues.

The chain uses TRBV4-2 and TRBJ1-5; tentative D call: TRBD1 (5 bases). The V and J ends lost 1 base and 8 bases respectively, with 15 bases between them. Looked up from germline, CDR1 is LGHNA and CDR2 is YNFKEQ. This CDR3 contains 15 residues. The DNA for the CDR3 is TGTGCCAGCAGCCAAGTCGGGGGTAATCGAGAGCCCCAGCATTTT. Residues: CASSQVGGNREPQHF.

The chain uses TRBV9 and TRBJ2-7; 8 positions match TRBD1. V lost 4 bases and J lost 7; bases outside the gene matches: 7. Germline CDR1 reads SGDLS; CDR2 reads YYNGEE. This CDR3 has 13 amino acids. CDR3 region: CASSQGRGLEQYF. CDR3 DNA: TGTGCCAGCAGCCAGGGCAGGGGGCTAGAGCAGTACTTC.

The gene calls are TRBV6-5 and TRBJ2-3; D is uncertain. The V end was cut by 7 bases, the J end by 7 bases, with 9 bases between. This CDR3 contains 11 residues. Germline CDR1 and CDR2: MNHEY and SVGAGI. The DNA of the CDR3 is TGTGCCAGCAATAGAGACAATACGCAGTATTTT. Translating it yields CASNRDNTQYF.